This T cell receptor (beta chain) was documented in a study of cytomegalovirus exposure and HLA in healthy donors (dated by TCRdb to 2016 to 2017). Describing the broader study: An earlier analysis of roughly 500 of the donors reported 250 to 300 Gb of sequence data and 117 million unique TCR beta sequences from about 180 million T cells. A separate validation cohort of about 110 different subjects was used in addition to the roughly 640-subject first cohort. A later analysis re-analyzed previously published TCR beta repertoires from 650 to 800 donors and added high-resolution HLA genotyping to study TCR occurrence patterns. Using immunosequencing, the study profiled T cell repertoires from about 650 subjects and related those repertoires to cytomegalovirus serostatus. All discovery cohort repertoires had been generated using a single sequencing platform. Of the 300 to 500 genotyped donors, more than 75% were placed in the genetic ancestry cluster associated with self-reported Caucasian donors. On average, about 200,000 unique TCR beta nucleotide sequences were sequenced per donor among a few hundred genotyped donors of the cohort, with roughly 20% of those sequences being non-productive. About 300 gigabases of sequencing data and tens of millions of unique TCR sequences were included in an early release covering 550 to 650 HLA-typed donors. To decide whether each TCR beta V gene segment behaved as functional or pseudogenic, an earlier analysis of some 600 of the donors relied on high-throughput TCR beta sequencing. The aim of the study was to test whether cataloging public T cell receptors could identify signatures of past pathogen exposure. A handful of DR-DQ haplotypes were handled as single units for association and clustering because linkage in the cohort was strong. To predict cytomegalovirus infection status, the study combined high-throughput TCR immunosequencing, statistical association of individual TCRs with disease status, and machine learning. Donor age, sex, ethnicity and CMV serostatus were compiled together with the repertoire data. The number of donors typed differed by locus, with roughly 629-640 for A, B, C, DRB1 and DQB1, 522 for DQA1, over 600 for DPA1, and some 470 for DPB1. A later genetic analysis took genome-wide SNP genotypes for about 55% of the roughly 700 donors and used that subset as a discovery cohort. Both class I and class II loci were covered by HLA typing, at four-digit resolution. Rather than using new phenotypic data, the later analysis identified candidate immune exposures from TCR beta sequences and from how often those sequences occurred across donors.

On the study overall, not on this receptor specifically: The classifier was reported to diagnose cytomegalovirus status with high specificity and sensitivity in both the original and validation cohorts. Because HLA typing was missing for some donors at each locus, association tests included only the typed subset. Correlated functional status among segregating V segments might be attributable to linkage disequilibrium, but an unknown experimental factor could not be ruled out. A later analysis found that HLA-associated TCR beta chains were more clonally expanded and had lower generation probabilities than equally common non-associated chains. Several of the top co-occurrence clusters appeared to be linked to parvovirus B19, influenza, CMV and Epstein-Barr virus, according to a later analysis. Because counts were too low, 15 or so rarely observed V segments, including chromosome 9 orphons, were excluded from the earlier analysis of 587 of the donors. A later genetic analysis reported fewer N-insertions in productive TCRs among donors in an Asian-associated ancestry cluster than the roughly 670-donor mean. In vitro tests confirmed that a few of the cytomegalovirus-associated TCR beta chains recognize cytomegalovirus antigens. According to a later analysis, most CMV-associated TCR beta chains appeared to be HLA-restricted, and the HLA associations seemed to be driven largely by CMV exposure. For the cohort, immune exposure information was limited to CMV serostatus. In this cohort, only TCR beta chains were sequenced, and detectable features were limited by the absence of alpha or paired-chain data. The authors suggested that the approach could potentially be extended to other disease states and immunological phenotypes. In a later analysis, TCR association rates were found to vary across HLA loci, with the most associated TCRs seen for DRB1 alleles and the fewest for HLA-C alleles. Because the 87-base-pair reads could not distinguish some IMGT-functional V segments, including TRBV6-2 and TRBV6-3, those segments were excluded. At a false discovery rate of 0.05, a later analysis linked some 18,000 TCR beta sequences to specific HLA alleles. An earlier analysis of around 540 of the donors showed that most TCR beta V segments appeared in productive rearrangements either about 87% or about 30% of the time, which broadly matched IMGT annotations. Most TCR sequences were observed very rarely across donors, whereas some public TCRs were present in many individuals. An association between a missense DCLRE1C variant and V-gene and J-gene trimming of TCR beta chains was found in a later genetic analysis and replicated in an independent cohort. A total of roughly 160 TCR beta chains were listed by the study as associated with cytomegalovirus. The sequencing pipeline was judged likely to have produced a cluster of highly shared sequence variants as a technical artifact. When HLA alleles, especially DR and DQ, strongly co-occurred, attributing TCR associations to individual alleles was difficult. Sequencing depth was assumed to be roughly uniform across donors in the presence/absence analyses, though that assumption may not hold. A further reported finding was that TCR beta sequences accurately predicted the HLA-A and HLA-B alleles for most subjects in the first cohort.

The cohort comprised some 700 healthy bone marrow donors. At the time of sampling, all cohort members were nominally healthy, though unrecorded immune exposures were likely present. The donor tested CMV seronegative and was one of the 352 seronegative cohort members. Every donor gave a peripheral blood sample, and the peripheral blood mononuclear cells from that sample were used for TCR beta sequencing. Genomic DNA extraction from the blood cell samples was performed with the Qiagen DNeasy Blood Extraction Kit. To prepare the library, the immunoSEQ multiplex PCR assay was applied. The multiplex PCR relied on a mix of 60 forward primers for TCR Vbeta segments and 13 reverse primers for TCR Jbeta segments. Amplification of the CDR3 region of rearranged TCR beta genes was performed with a multiplex PCR assay on genomic DNA. The Illumina HiSeq System was used to sequence the amplified TCR beta libraries as 87-base-pair reads. Turning to the authors' computational methods: Across the 500 to 850 repertoires, a later analysis counted 60 million to 90 million unique TCR beta chains, some 11 million of which were shared by at least two donors. Raw reads were error-corrected and collapsed into unique sequences with a nearest-neighbor algorithm that merged closely related sequences to remove PCR and sequencing errors. V, D and J gene segments were assigned by aligning CDR3 sequences to IMGT reference sequences. For a sequence to be retained, a match of at least six nucleotides to both a V gene segment and a J gene segment was required. A rearrangement was called productive if the CDR3 had no stop codons and remained in frame with V and J, and every other rearrangement was called non-productive. Following IMGT convention, CDR3 was defined as the stretch from the second conserved V-encoded cysteine up to the conserved J-encoded phenylalanine. Sequences without an unambiguous match to a single V gene segment were excluded from the earlier analysis of about 640 of the donors. An earlier analysis of a few hundred of the donors classified V segments as functional when productive rearrangements were above 56.7% and as segregating when the standard deviation between donors was above 5%. A statistical classification framework was built for diagnosing cytomegalovirus status from the catalog of TCR beta chain sequences. In a later analysis, TCR nucleotide sequences were compared against IMGT/GENE-DB human TR gene sequences so that V and J genes could be assigned. Using the TCRdist pipeline, a later analysis assigned CDR3 sequences along with most-parsimonious VDJ recombination scenarios. A later analysis defined each TCR beta chain by its CDR3 amino acid sequence plus V-gene family, and excluded reads lacking a unique V-gene family. A later analysis removed several hundred highly shared, low-generation-probability nucleotide sequences to deal with suspected cross-contamination and a sequencing artifact. In a later analysis, a clonal expansion index was calculated for each public chain from normalized within-repertoire ranks of inferred template counts. In a later analysis, generation probabilities were computed with a VDJ recombination model fitted to out-of-frame rearrangements, and the resulting probabilities were checked against IGoR. In a later analysis, TCR-TCR, TCR-HLA and TCR-CMV co-occurrence was scored with hypergeometric tests, and a repertoire-size bias correction was applied to TCR pairs. A later analysis estimated false discovery rates by permuting HLA or CMV assignments 20 times. In a later analysis, co-occurring TCRs were grouped using DBSCAN, and TCRdist sequence similarity was added for clustering within HLA-allele-positive subsets. Repertoires with fewer than 30,000 or more than 120,000 public chains were left out of co-occurrence clustering, as were roughly five repertoires with anomalous nucleotide sharing. TCRdb holds this immuneACCESS table with in-frame rearrangements only. Some clones are missing; in checked studies, unresolved V genes explain under half, and the rest has no known cause. D and trimming come from the DNA, and the V and J calls and clone size come from that table. Across this sample there are around 220,000 clones, with roughly 85% seen only once. The top ten clones comprise 1.5% to 2% of the sample.

Notes on this clone: Its antigen target is currently unknown. There are no base qualities to consult, and no much larger clone falls within one base.

V drops 4 bases and J drops 1 base, leaving 4 bases in between. For CDR1 and CDR2, the germline V gene lists ENHRY and SYGVKD. Including cysteine and phenylalanine, the CDR3 has 12 amino acids. Only the CDR3 DNA is retained, 36 bases long and in frame from the first base. The sample taken for sequencing was PBMCs. The V gene is TRBV10-3 and the J gene is TRBJ1-1; there is no confident call for the D gene. This clonotype was sampled from a young man in good health and CMV-seronegative. In nucleotide form, the sequence is TGTGCCATCAGTGGCGAGAACACTGAAGCTTTCTTT. Translation gives CAISGENTEAFF.